These 3 T cell receptor beta chains share one sample of origin, sequenced in a study of T cell responses to AZD1222 COVID-19 vaccine. Clones were sequenced by immunoSEQ multiplex PCR, and TCRdb holds only the in-frame ones, with some missing. The sample shows roughly 140,000 clones, 90% of them seen only once. Here the sequenced sample was peripheral blood, taken 28 days after the second AZD1222 dose. The origin of the receptors is an adult who received the AZD1222 COVID-19 vaccine.

V and J are TRBV2 and TRBJ2-5, with TRBD2 identical over 10 bases. The CDR3 is 18 residues long. The V and J ends lost 9 bases and 5 bases, in that order; junction bases with no gene match: 21. Looked up from germline, CDR1 is SNHLY and CDR2 is FYNNEI. The CDR3 loop reads CASQSARILAGVGETQYF. Written as DNA, the CDR3 is TGTGCCAGTCAAAGCGCCAGGATCCTAGCGGGAGTAGGGGAGACCCAGTACTTC.

This clone showed up just once. J is TRBJ1-1 and V is TRBV29-1, with TRBD1 matching over 9 bases. The CDR3 consists of 14 residues. Germline CDR1 and CDR2: SQVTM and ANQGSEA. V was clipped by 6 bases and J by 1 base; unmatched bases: 6. The CDR3 reads CSVETGGKNTEAFF. DNA for the CDR3: TGCAGCGTGGAAACAGGGGGCAAGAACACTGAAGCTTTCTTT.

The V call is TRBV25-1, the J call TRBJ1-2; D is unresolved. The CDR3 is 14 amino acids. CDR1 is MGHDK and CDR2 is SYGVNS in the germline V gene. V lost 6 bases to trimming and J lost 6 bases, with 17 bases between them. In DNA form, the CDR3 reads TGTGCCAGCAGCCTGGACCCCTCTAGCAATGGCTACACCTTC. It encodes CASSLDPSSNGYTF.